The 13 T cell receptor beta chains in this list originate from one sample, sequenced in a study of CD4+ T cells in melanoma. The data were produced by immunoSEQ multiplex PCR, yet TCRdb's version contains in-frame clones alone and is incomplete. This sample yields over 5,500 clones, of which 45% to 60% are seen a single time; around 16% belongs to the top ten. The material sequenced was cells from a culture (not recorded whether cultured in vitro). These receptors all come from a human donor with melanoma.

The V call is TRBV5-1, the J call TRBJ1-1; D ambiguous. The V and J ends lost 2 bases and 0 bases respectively, with 11 bases between them. CDR1 and CDR2 (germline): SGHRS, YFSETQ. The CDR3 length is 15 residues. CDR3 amino acids: CASSFGRNLNTEAFF. CDR3 DNA sequence: TGCGCCAGCAGCTTCGGTCGGAACTTGAACACTGAAGCTTTCTTT.

This chain connects TRBV9 to TRBJ2-5, with 7 nucleotides matching TRBD2. The trim removed 3 bases at V and 2 bases at J, leaving 4 bases unmatched. This CDR3 comprises 14 residues. Germline values: CDR1 SGDLS, CDR2 YYNGEE. CDR3 nucleotide sequence: TGTGCCAGCAGCGCGGGGGGAACACAAGAGACCCAGTACTTC. Translation: CASSAGGTQETQYF.

This clone was seen a handful of times. The chain uses TRBV4-2 and TRBJ1-2; D perhaps matches TRBD1 (5 bases). CDR1 is LGHNA, CDR2 YNFKEQ, per germline. The V end lost 0 bases, the J end lost 0 bases, and 8 bases lay between the germline ends. The CDR3 has 15 residues. In DNA, the CDR3 is TGTGCCAGCAGCCAAGATAGGGGATCTAACTATGGCTACACCTTC. Its protein product is CASSQDRGSNYGYTF.

The J gene is TRBJ2-1, the V gene TRBV10-1; possibly TRBD1 for D (6 bases). Trimming removed 3 bases at V and 10 bases at J, with 19 bases between. The length of the CDR3 is 15 residues. Germline-derived CDR1 and CDR2 are WNHNN and SYGVQD (reference sequence). This CDR3 reads CASSDPGQGFREQFF. Written as DNA, the CDR3 is TGCGCCAGCAGTGACCCGGGCCAGGGGTTTAGGGAGCAGTTCTTC.

The chain uses TRBV10-2 and TRBJ1-6, with 10 bases lining up with TRBD1. The CDR3 loop spans 14 amino acids. Germline CDR1 and CDR2: WSHSY and SAAADI. With V trimmed by 4 bases and J by 9 bases, 3 bases remained unmatched. CDR3 loop: CASSGTGGSSPLHF. In DNA, the CDR3 is TGCGCCAGCAGTGGGACAGGGGGTAGTTCACCCCTCCACTTT.

The gene calls are TRBV2 and TRBJ1-1, with 12 bases identical to TRBD1. This CDR3 is 18 amino acids long. CDR1 and CDR2 (germline): SNHLY, FYNNEI. The V gene end was trimmed by 6 bases and the J gene end by 1 base; junction bases not matched to a gene: 12. CDR3: CASRAYRDRGLWNTEAFF. CDR3 nucleotides: TGTGCCAGCAGAGCTTACCGGGACAGGGGGCTCTGGAACACTGAAGCTTTCTTT.

This clone was counted only a few times. The chain combines TRBV30 with TRBJ1-2, with D unresolved. With 3 bases removed from V and 8 bases from J, the gap between germline ends came to 16 bases. The germline gives CDR1 GTSNPN, CDR2 SVGIG (reference sequence). CDR3 length: 13 residues. Written as DNA, the CDR3 is TGTGCCTGGAGAAGGACCCTCTTAGGGGGCTACACCTTC. Its translation is CAWRRTLLGGYTF. Full variable domain (rest looked up from reference TRBV30 and TRBJ1-2): SQTIHQWPATLVQPVGSPLSLECTVEGTSNPNLYWYRQAAGRGLQLLFYSVGIGQISSEVPQNLSASRPQDRQFILSSKKLLLSDSGFYLCAWRRTLLGGYTFGSGTRLTVV.

This sequence joins TRBV7-6 and TRBJ2-7, with D perhaps being TRBD1 or TRBD2 (5 bases each). The CDR3 has 13 amino acids. Trimming removed 1 base at V and 7 bases at J, with 11 bases between. Germline assignment: CDR1 SGHVS and CDR2 FNYEAQ. The DNA for the CDR3 is TGTGCCAGCAGCTTAGTGGGGGTAGGTGAGCAGTACTTC. It translates to CASSLVGVGEQYF.

The chain couples TRBV6-5 to TRBJ1-5; no definite D call. Germline values: CDR1 MNHEY, CDR2 SVGAGI. CDR3 length equals 13 residues. V was trimmed by 6 bases and J by 4 bases, leaving 10 bases between them. In DNA form, the CDR3 reads TGTGCCAGCAGAACCACCCTGAATCAGCCCCAGCATTTT. It yields the protein CASRTTLNQPQHF.

V gene TRBV10-2 combines with J gene TRBJ1-1; weak D call: TRBD1 (5 bases). The germline V gene encodes CDR1 WSHSY and CDR2 SAAADI. Between the trimmed V and J ends, which lost 8 bases and 6 bases, there was a span of 19 bases. The CDR3 has 14 amino acids. The DNA for the CDR3 is TGCGCCAGCCGGCCCCGGGGGGGGATTGCTGAAGCTTTCTTT. This translates into CASRPRGGIAEAFF.

The J gene is TRBJ1-5, the V gene TRBV30; 7 positions agree with TRBD1. V trimming: 1 base; J trimming: 4 bases; junction bases outside the gene matches: 4. The germline gives CDR1 GTSNPN, CDR2 SVGIG (reference sequence). The CDR3 is made up of 14 amino acids. This CDR3 reads CAWSGGQTNQPQHF. In DNA form, the CDR3 reads TGTGCCTGGAGTGGGGGACAGACAAATCAGCCCCAGCATTTT.

This clone was recorded a few times. The chain uses TRBV27 and TRBJ2-7; 7 bases fit TRBD1. Trimming cost V 6 bases and J 2 bases; bases outside gene matches: 4. Germline V gene lookup returns CDR1 MNHEY and CDR2 SMNVEV (reference sequence). The CDR3 length is 13 residues. The CDR3 bases are TGTGCCAGCAGGGGTACAGGGGCCTACGAGCAGTACTTC. Residues: CASRGTGAYEQYF.

V gene TRBV5-1 combines with J gene TRBJ1-5, with D possibly matching TRBD1 (5 bases). The germline V gene has CDR1 SGHRS and CDR2 YFSETQ. This CDR3 has 15 amino acids. V was trimmed by 2 bases and J by 1 base, leaving 10 bases between them. This chain's CDR3 is CASSLRGDSNQPQHF. The CDR3 region has the DNA TGCGCCAGCAGCTTACGAGGGGACAGCAATCAGCCCCAGCATTTT. The entire variable domain, with the rest obtained from reference TRBV5-1 and TRBJ1-5, is as follows: KAGVTQTPRYLIKTRGQQVTLSCSPISGHRSVSWYQQTPGQGLQFLFEYFSETQRNKGNFPGRFSGRQFSNSRSEMNVSTLELGDSALYLCASSLRGDSNQPQHFGDGTRLSIL.